The clone carrying this T cell receptor beta chain was seen a single time. Its antigen is not known. The data were produced by immunoSEQ multiplex PCR, yet TCRdb's version contains in-frame clones alone and is incomplete. The table records about 2,500,000 clones, approximately 92% of them present only once. This specimen belongs to a study of shared clonotypes between healthy human individuals. Study-level findings and limits: Naive subsets generally exceeded memory subsets in estimated richness.

The CDR3 spans 16 residues. Looked up from germline, CDR1 is MNHNY and CDR2 is SVGAGI (reference sequence). The V end lost 5 bases, the J end lost 1 base, and 17 bases lay between the germline ends. Naive CD4+ cells were CD45RA-selected; the remaining cells were memory. The gene calls are TRBV6-6 and TRBJ1-1, with D possibly being TRBD1 (6 bases). The TCR comes from a young man in good health. Sequenced: naive CD4+ T cells sorted from blood. The subset here: CD45RA+ positively selected. The CDR3 coding sequence is TGTGCCAGCAGTCTACCACAGGGCAGGAGGAACACTGAAGCTTTCTTT. Amino acid sequence: CASSLPQGRRNTEAFF.